These T cell receptor beta chains were read from a single sample in a study of control samples from healthy donors and cancer patients. Profiled with immunoSEQ multiplex PCR; TCRdb holds only in-frame clones, not every one. The sample yields some 65,000 clones, more than 80% seen once. The material sequenced was PBMCs. Every receptor here comes from a woman aged 50 to 60 with lung cancer. The conserved cysteine and the conserved F or W are not part of the CDR3 here. D genes are given only for firm matches.

cdr3_aa,j_call,d_call,v_call
ASSRWGSNQPQH,TRBJ1-5,-,TRBV5-6
ANFGDSGNTIY,TRBJ1-3,-,TRBV12-3/TRBV12-4
ASSFQGNTIY,TRBJ1-3,-,TRBV12-3/TRBV12-4
SAPDSGYT,TRBJ1-2,-,TRBV20-1
ASSWTSGTGETQY,TRBJ2-5,TRBD2,TRBV5-4
ASSLRGLAVSTDTQY,TRBJ2-3,TRBD2,TRBV5-4
SARGQGKGIQY,TRBJ2-4,-,TRBV29-1
ASSFQGMNTEAF,TRBJ1-1,-,TRBV7-2
ASSRLTGGSSAEAF,TRBJ1-1,TRBD1,TRBV6-6
ASSLVAGRETQY,TRBJ2-5,-,TRBV11-2